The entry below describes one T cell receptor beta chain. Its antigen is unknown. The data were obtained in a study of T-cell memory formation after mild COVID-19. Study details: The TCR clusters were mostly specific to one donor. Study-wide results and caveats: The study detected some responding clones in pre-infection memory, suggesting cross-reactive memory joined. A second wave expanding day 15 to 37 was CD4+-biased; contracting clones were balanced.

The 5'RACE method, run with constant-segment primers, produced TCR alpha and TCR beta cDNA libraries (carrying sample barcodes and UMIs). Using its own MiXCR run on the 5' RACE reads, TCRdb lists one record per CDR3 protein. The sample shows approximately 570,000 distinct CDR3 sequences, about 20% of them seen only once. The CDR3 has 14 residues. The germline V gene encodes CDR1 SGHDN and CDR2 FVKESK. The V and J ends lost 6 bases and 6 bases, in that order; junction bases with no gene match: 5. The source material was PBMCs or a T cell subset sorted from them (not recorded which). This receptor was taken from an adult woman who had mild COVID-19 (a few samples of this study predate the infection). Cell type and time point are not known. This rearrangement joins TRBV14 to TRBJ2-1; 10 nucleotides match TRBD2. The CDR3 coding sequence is TGTGCCAGCAGTGTGGGACTAGCGCCCAATGAGCAGTTCTTC. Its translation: CASSVGLAPNEQFF.